The 10 T cell receptor beta chains given below trace back to one sample, sequenced in a study of cytomegalovirus exposure and HLA in healthy donors. In the PCR, 60 Vbeta and 13 Jbeta primers were used. The assay was immunoSEQ multiplex PCR, and TCRdb's table has in-frame clones only and misses some. The sample includes around 210,000 clones, around 84% of them seen just once. What was sequenced was PBMCs. These receptors were obtained from a girl aged 2 to 9 in good health and CMV-seronegative.

The chain recombines TRBV5-4 with TRBJ1-1; TRBD1 matches at 7 bases. The CDR3 length is 14 residues. V dropped 3 bases and J dropped 7; count of bases not matched to a gene: 9. Germline V lookup: CDR1 SGHNT, CDR2 YYREEE (reference sequence). The CDR3 loop is CASSSGGGIGEAFF. CDR3 sequence (DNA): TGTGCCAGCAGCTCGGGAGGGGGCATAGGTGAAGCTTTCTTT. Together with reference TRBV5-4 and TRBJ1-1, the CDR3 gives the full variable domain: ETGVTQSPTHLIKTRGQQVTLRCSSQSGHNTVSWYQQALGQGPQFIFQYYREEENGRGNFPPRFSGLQFPNYSSELNVNALELDDSALYLCASSSGGGIGEAFFGQGTRLTVV.

Only one count was recorded for this clone. This chain connects TRBV5-6 to TRBJ1-6, with a tentative D call TRBD1 (6 bases). Between the trimmed V and J ends, which lost 0 bases and 8 bases, there was a span of 12 bases. Per germline, CDR1 SGHDT and CDR2 YYEEEE. This CDR3 comprises 15 residues. As DNA, the CDR3 is TGTGCCAGCAGCTTGGGGACAGTGAGAGATTCACCCCTCCACTTT. Translation gives CASSLGTVRDSPLHF.

Concerning this clone: Within the sample, other DNA sequences also encode this same CDR3. The chain uses TRBV20-1 and TRBJ1-2; D uncertain. Germline values: CDR1 DFQATT, CDR2 SNEGSKA (reference sequence). Trimming took 1 base from V and 5 from J, leaving 5 bases between them. The CDR3 is 11 amino acids. The CDR3 coding sequence is TGCAGTGCTAGAGCCGGTTATGGCTACACCTTC. Amino acid sequence: CSARAGYGYTF.

The J gene is TRBJ1-1, the V gene TRBV5-4, with no clear D. The CDR3 runs to 14 residues. With 0 bases removed from V and 3 bases from J, the gap between germline ends came to 9 bases. CDR1 and CDR2 (germline): SGHNT, YYREEE (reference sequence). CDR3 sequence: CASSLAGRDTEAFF. CDR3 sequence (DNA): TGTGCCAGCAGCTTGGCTGGGAGAGACACTGAAGCTTTCTTT.

The chain uses TRBV5-1 and TRBJ1-4; the D is unclear. The CDR3 has 16 amino acids. Germline V lookup: CDR1 SGHRS, CDR2 YFSETQ. V was cut by 4 bases and J by 4 bases, with 17 bases left in between. The CDR3 sequence: CASSTRPGSLNEKLFF. CDR3 nucleotide sequence: TGCGCCAGCAGCACCCGACCCGGGTCCCTTAATGAAAAACTGTTTTTT. The variable domain in full, completed from reference TRBV5-1 and TRBJ1-4, reads KAGVTQTPRYLIKTRGQQVTLSCSPISGHRSVSWYQQTPGQGLQFLFEYFSETQRNKGNFPGRFSGRQFSNSRSEMNVSTLELGDSALYLCASSTRPGSLNEKLFFGSGTQLSVL.

This chain joins TRBV10-3 and TRBJ2-5; 8 bases match TRBD2. Germline V gene lookup returns CDR1 ENHRY and CDR2 SYGVKD. The CDR3 runs to 12 residues. V shed 4 bases and J 7 bases; nucleotides not matched to a gene: 2. CDR3 protein: CAISGLAGTQYF. The CDR3 bases are TGTGCCATCAGTGGCCTAGCGGGGACCCAGTACTTC.

V gene TRBV12-5 combines with J gene TRBJ2-1, with 9 bases that match TRBD2. The CDR3 runs to 14 residues. The J segment lost 9 bases and the V segment lost 3 bases, leaving 6 bases of the junction unmatched. Germline V gene data show CDR1 as LGHNT and CDR2 as FRNRAP. Written as DNA, the CDR3 is TGTGCTAGTGGTTTTGGGACTAGCCCGAGTGAGCAGTTCTTC. This codes for CASGFGTSPSEQFF.

The rearrangement uses TRBV18 and TRBJ1-1; possibly TRBD1 for D (5 bases). The CDR3 extends over 12 amino acids. Between the trimmed V and J ends, which lost 8 bases and 4 bases, there was a span of 11 bases. CDR1 KGHSH and CDR2 LQKENI come from the germline V gene. CDR3 coding DNA: TGTGCCAGCCGTACAGGAAGCACTGAAGCTTTCTTT. It translates to CASRTGSTEAFF.

The gene calls are TRBV7-8 and TRBJ2-1, with 7 positions matching TRBD2. CDR1 and CDR2 (germline): SGHVS, FQNEAQ. CDR3 length: 16 residues. V gave up 1 base and J gave up 6 bases; unmatched junction bases: 9. The CDR3 DNA is TGTGCCAGCAGCTTAGGGATGAAGCGGGATAGCAATGAGCAGTTCTTC. Translation: CASSLGMKRDSNEQFF. Looking up the rest from reference TRBV7-8 and TRBJ2-1 gives the full variable domain: GAGVSQSPRYKVAKRGQDVALRCDPISGHVSLFWYQQALGQGPEFLTYFQNEAQLDKSGLPSDRFFAERPEGSVSTLKIQRTQQEDSAVYLCASSLGMKRDSNEQFFGPGTRLTVL.

Notes on this clone: The identical CDR3 is also encoded by other nucleotide sequences in the sample. The chain has TRBV30 and TRBJ2-3; the match to TRBD1 covers 10 bases. The trim removed 5 bases at V and 3 bases at J, leaving 5 bases unmatched. This CDR3 region has 14 residues. The V gene's germline CDR1 is GTSNPN and CDR2 SVGIG (reference sequence). The CDR3 DNA reads as TGTGCCTGGTCTCGGGACAGGGGAACAGATACGCAGTATTTT. As protein: CAWSRDRGTDTQYF. Full variable domain (missing parts from reference TRBV30 and TRBJ2-3): SQTIHQWPATLVQPVGSPLSLECTVEGTSNPNLYWYRQAAGRGLQLLFYSVGIGQISSEVPQNLSASRPQDRQFILSSKKLLLSDSGFYLCAWSRDRGTDTQYFGPGTRLTVL.